The 27 T cell receptor beta chains presented below share a single source sample, sequenced in a study of neurological immune-mediated disorders. TCRdb re-called the 5' RACE reads through MiXCR, storing one row per CDR3 protein. The sample contains some 38,000 distinct CDR3 sequences, roughly 4.8% of which appear only once. Sample: CD4+ T cells from blood. The receptors come from a man aged 18 to 29 in good health.

J is TRBJ2-2 and V is TRBV27; no clear D gene. V was shortened by 8 bases and J by 0 bases, with 7 bases between the two germline ends. CDR1 and CDR2 (germline): MNHEY, SMNVEV (reference sequence). The CDR3 sequence is 13 residues long. The CDR3 DNA reads TGTGCCAGCGTGTCATCGAACACCGGGGAGCTGTTTTTT. Amino acids: CASVSSNTGELFF.

This clonotype was recorded many times. The chain uses TRBV5-6 and TRBJ2-7; D unresolved. Looked up from germline, CDR1 is SGHDT and CDR2 is YYEEEE. CDR3 size: 14 residues. The V gene lost 4 bases and the J gene lost 0 bases, with 11 bases spanning the gap. The CDR3 DNA is TGTGCCAGCAGCCCTCGCAGCTACTCCTACGAGCAGTACTTC. Translation gives CASSPRSYSYEQYF.

This clonotype appeared many times. The rearrangement joins TRBV24-1 to TRBJ2-5; maybe TRBD2 (5 bases). CDR3 length: 16 amino acids. Germline V gene lookup returns CDR1 KGHDR and CDR2 SFDVKD. With 12 bases removed from V and 1 base from J, the gap between germline ends came to 23 bases. The CDR3 loop reads CALPGLPRSVQETQYF. CDR3 bases: TGTGCCCTTCCCGGACTGCCACGCTCAGTCCAAGAGACCCAGTACTTC.

There are many counts of this clonotype. This chain connects TRBV13 to TRBJ2-7; 10 bases line up with TRBD1. Germline values: CDR1 PRHDT, CDR2 FYEKMQ (reference sequence). The CDR3 sequence is 20 residues long. V shed 3 bases, J shed 0 bases, and the junction held 17 bases outside the gene matches. Here the CDR3 DNA reads TGTGCCAGCAGCTTTTTTCTCGGGACAGGGGTCCAAGGTGGCTCCTACGAGCAGTACTTC. Residues: CASSFFLGTGVQGGSYEQYF. The full variable domain, its missing parts supplied by reference TRBV13 and TRBJ2-7, is AAGVIQSPRHLIKEKRETATLKCYPIPRHDTVYWYQQGPGQDPQFLISFYEKMQSDKGSIPDRFSAQQFSDYHSELNMSSLELGDSALYFCASSFFLGTGVQGGSYEQYFGPGTRLTVT.

At least ten counts were recorded for this clonotype. This chain uses TRBV5-5 with TRBJ2-3; D not resolved. Germline assignment: CDR1 SGHKS and CDR2 YYEKEE (reference sequence). V was trimmed by 0 bases and J by 1 base, leaving 12 bases between them. The CDR3 consists of 16 residues. The CDR3 region is CASSLANTVGTDTQYF. The CDR3 DNA reads as TGTGCCAGCAGCTTGGCCAATACGGTAGGCACAGATACGCAGTATTTT.

This clonotype appeared many times. The rearrangement joins TRBV10-3 to TRBJ1-3; maybe TRBD1 (5 bases). The V end lost 10 bases, the J end lost 3 bases, and 13 bases lay between the germline ends. This CDR3 is built from 13 residues. Looked up from germline, CDR1 is ENHRY and CDR2 is SYGVKD. This CDR3 is CATTGTDGNTIYF. The CDR3 DNA reads TGTGCCACTACCGGGACTGATGGAAACACCATATATTTT.

The sample holds many counts of this clonotype. The rearrangement uses TRBV28 and TRBJ2-5; D possibly corresponds to TRBD2 (5 bases). Trimming stripped 4 bases from V and 4 bases from J, with 10 bases between. The CDR3 is 13 residues long. CDR1 and CDR2 from the germline V gene are MDHEN and SYDVKM. The CDR3 reads CASSWTSTETQYF. The CDR3 nucleotides are TGTGCCAGCAGTTGGACTTCCACAGAGACCCAGTACTTC.

This clonotype was counted many times. The germline gene is not matched at one end of the junction; a read error may be the cause. The rearrangement uses TRBV7-7 and TRBJ2-5; 8 nucleotides align to TRBD2. The germline gives CDR1 SSHAT, CDR2 FNYEAQ (reference sequence). CDR3 size: 14 residues. CDR3 residues: CASSPGGAAVTQYF. The CDR3 bases are TGTGCTAGCAGCCCCGGGGGGGCGGCCGTGACCCAGTACTTC.

This clonotype appeared many times. The chain couples TRBV5-1 to TRBJ2-5, with 7 bases fitting TRBD2. The CDR3 has 18 amino acids. J gave up 0 bases and V 3 bases, and 14 bases lay outside the gene matches. The germline CDR1 and CDR2 sequences are SGHRS and YFSETQ. Written as DNA, the CDR3 is TGCGCCAGCAGCTCCAGGGTACTTTTGGGGGGGTACCAAGAGACCCAGTACTTC. It translates to CASSSRVLLGGYQETQYF.

This clonotype was seen ten or more times. The chain uses TRBV6-5 and TRBJ2-7; possible D gene TRBD2, 6 bases. The germline V gene has CDR1 MNHEY and CDR2 SVGAGI. V was clipped by 0 bases and J by 0 bases, with 18 bases between them. This CDR3 contains 18 residues. In DNA form, the CDR3 reads TGTGCCAGCAGTTACTCTAACGGGGGTTACCCTAGCTCCTACGAGCAGTACTTC. Protein sequence: CASSYSNGGYPSSYEQYF.

This clonotype was detected many times. The chain has TRBV20-1 and TRBJ2-7; 9 nucleotides match TRBD1. CDR3 length: 15 amino acids. In germline, CDR1 is DFQATT, CDR2 SNEGSKA (reference sequence). J lost 4 bases, V lost 0 bases, and 7 bases had no gene match. The CDR3 coding sequence is TGCAGTGCTAGAGATCCGGGACAGGGTGTTTACGAGCAGTACTTC. Translated: CSARDPGQGVYEQYF.

This clonotype was observed many times. This chain connects TRBV20-1 to TRBJ1-6, with 8 bases that match TRBD1. Unmatched junction bases numbered 6, after V lost 5 bases and J lost 9 bases. CDR1 is DFQATT, CDR2 SNEGSKA, per germline (reference sequence). CDR3 length: 13 amino acids. The CDR3 protein is CSAADRVSSPLHF. As DNA, the CDR3 is TGCAGTGCTGCGGACAGGGTTTCTTCACCCCTCCACTTT.

This clonotype was seen ten or more times. The gene calls are TRBV2 and TRBJ2-7; 9 bases fit TRBD1. CDR1 and CDR2 (germline): SNHLY, FYNNEI. The CDR3 length is 15 residues. Trimming at V came to 4 bases and at J to 1 base, leaving 5 bases not matched to a gene. CDR3 protein: CASSAGQGTSYEQYF. CDR3 nucleotides: TGTGCCAGCAGTGCCGGACAGGGGACTTCCTACGAGCAGTACTTC.

The sample holds many counts of this clonotype. The chain carries TRBV20-1 and TRBJ2-3; D ambiguous. The CDR3 totals 12 residues. V was trimmed by 5 bases and J by 1 base, leaving 7 bases between them. The germline V gene has CDR1 DFQATT and CDR2 SNEGSKA (reference sequence). CDR3 DNA sequence: TGCAGTGCTCACGGGCGCACAGATACGCAGTATTTT. It is translated as CSAHGRTDTQYF.

The sample holds many counts of this clonotype. CDR3 nucleotides: TGTGCCAGCAGTACATCGGACCGACAATATACTGGAAACACCATATATTTT. Protein sequence: CASSTSDRQYTGNTIYF. V gene TRBV6-5 combines with J gene TRBJ1-3; D gene ambiguous. CDR3 length equals 17 residues. V lost 5 bases to trimming and J lost 2 bases, with 19 bases between them. Germline loops: CDR1 MNHEY, CDR2 SVGAGI.

By share, this clonotype counts as medium-sized. This chain joins TRBV12-3 or TRBV12-4 and TRBJ2-5, with TRBD2 matching over 11 bases. The V gene end was trimmed by 10 bases and the J gene end by 5 bases; junction bases not matched to a gene: 6. The CDR3 extends over 13 amino acids. The DNA for the CDR3 is TGTGCCACCGCGACTAGCGGGGTGGAGACCCAGTACTTC. Protein sequence: CATATSGVETQYF.

The sample holds many counts of this clonotype. The chain uses TRBV5-1 and TRBJ1-5, with 8 bases aligning to TRBD1. The germline V gene has CDR1 SGHRS and CDR2 YFSETQ. V was pared by 5 bases and J by 4 bases, with 8 bases of the junction left unmatched. The CDR3 contains 15 residues. The CDR3 coding sequence is TGCGCCAGCAGACCGGGGACAGGCGGAAATCAGCCCCAGCATTTT. It encodes CASRPGTGGNQPQHF. The variable domain in full, with the rest retrieved from reference TRBV5-1 and TRBJ1-5, is KAGVTQTPRYLIKTRGQQVTLSCSPISGHRSVSWYQQTPGQGLQFLFEYFSETQRNKGNFPGRFSGRQFSNSRSEMNVSTLELGDSALYLCASRPGTGGNQPQHFGDGTRLSIL.

At least ten counts were recorded for this clonotype. The chain uses TRBV27 and TRBJ1-4, with a weak D call TRBD1 (6 bases). CDR3 size: 15 residues. Trimming removed 7 bases from V and 4 bases from J, with 16 bases in between. CDR1 is MNHEY and CDR2 is SMNVEV in the germline V gene (reference sequence). CDR3 amino acids: CASKERLQGNEKLFF. CDR3 coding DNA: TGTGCCAGCAAGGAGAGGTTACAGGGTAATGAAAAACTGTTTTTT.

This clonotype was counted ten times or more. In DNA form, the CDR3 reads TGTGCCAGCAGCTCCGGACTAGCGACAGATACGCAGTATTTT. Its translation is CASSSGLATDTQYF. The V gene is TRBV7-2, the J gene TRBJ2-3, with TRBD2 matching over 9 bases. The CDR3 has 14 residues. J was trimmed by 3 bases and V by 4 bases; bases with no gene match: 2. Germline CDR1 is SGHTA and CDR2 is FQGNSA.

This clonotype was seen at least ten times. V is TRBV7-2 and J is TRBJ2-7, with 9 positions matching TRBD1. CDR3 length: 15 residues. With V trimmed by 3 bases and J by 6 bases, 9 bases remained unmatched. Germline V gives CDR1 SGHTA, CDR2 FQGNSA. The CDR3 DNA reads as TGTGCCAGCAGCTTCTCGGCGGGACAGGGTATCGAGCAGTACTTC. Its translation: CASSFSAGQGIEQYF.

This clonotype came up many times. The CDR3 region is CASSVGGQGAETQYF. CDR3 bases: TGTGCCAGCAGCGTAGGGGGACAGGGGGCGGAGACCCAGTACTTC. The V call is TRBV9, the J call TRBJ2-5; 12 bases line up with TRBD1. V was clipped by 0 bases and J by 5 bases; unmatched bases: 2. The germline V gene has CDR1 SGDLS and CDR2 YYNGEE. This CDR3 is built from 15 residues.

In this sample, this clonotype turned up many times. This chain connects TRBV12-3 or TRBV12-4 to TRBJ1-5; no reliable D call. V was cut by 5 bases and J by 0 bases, with 17 bases left in between. The CDR3 has 17 amino acids. The CDR3 spells CASSPKAGQSSNQPQHF. In DNA, the CDR3 is TGTGCCAGCAGTCCAAAGGCTGGGCAGAGTAGCAATCAGCCCCAGCATTTT.

This clonotype occurred many times. This chain links TRBV5-1 with TRBJ2-7; 7 nucleotides match TRBD1. The CDR3 covers 15 residues. Germline V lookup: CDR1 SGHRS, CDR2 YFSETQ. The junction had 11 bases not matched to a gene; V was cut back by 4 bases and J by 4 bases. The CDR3 sequence: CASSLTGTETYEQYF. CDR3 nucleotides: TGCGCCAGCAGCCTTACCGGGACAGAGACTTACGAGCAGTACTTC.

This clonotype has more than one count but fewer than ten. This chain uses TRBV18 with TRBJ2-7; D ambiguous. Trimming pared 3 bases from V and 4 bases from J, leaving 13 bases between. This CDR3 contains 14 residues. Germline V gene sequence: CDR1 KGHSH, CDR2 LQKENI. CDR3 protein: CASSPDKERYEQYF. CDR3 nucleotide sequence: TGTGCCAGCTCACCTGATAAGGAAAGGTACGAGCAGTACTTC.

This clonotype was detected many times. The rearrangement uses TRBV4-2 and TRBJ2-7, with TRBD2 matching 8 bases. The V gene end was trimmed by 1 base and the J gene end by 5 bases; junction bases not matched to a gene: 7. The length of the CDR3 is 15 residues. Germline CDR1 and CDR2: LGHNA and YNFKEQ. CDR3 bases: TGTGCCAGCAGCCAAGCTGGGCCGGGGGGGCACGAGCAGTACTTC. Amino acids: CASSQAGPGGHEQYF.

This clonotype appeared many times. The chain joins TRBV20-1 to TRBJ2-2, with 8 bases that match TRBD1. Germline V CDR1 and CDR2: DFQATT, SNEGSKA (reference sequence). V shed 6 bases, J shed 7 bases, and the junction held 7 bases outside the gene matches. The CDR3 spans 13 residues. CDR3 loop: CSASRGPGGELFF. Written as DNA, the CDR3 is TGCAGTGCCAGCAGGGGGCCCGGCGGGGAGCTGTTTTTT.

This clonotype was seen repeatedly, ten times or more. The junction does not match germline at one end; this may be a read error. The rearrangement links TRBV7-2 to TRBJ2-7; TRBD2 matches 9 bases. The CDR3 is 15 amino acids. CDR1 and CDR2 from the germline V gene are SGHTA and FQGNSA. CDR3: CPSSRQPSGAYEQYF. The CDR3 DNA sequence: TGTCCCAGCAGCCGGCAGCCTAGCGGGGCTTACGAGCAGTACTTC.